Included here is one T cell receptor beta chain sequence, with context. Its specific antigen is unknown. One base away there is no much larger clone; base qualities are not given. Sequenced using an Illumina MiSeq. TCRbeta CDR3 amplification used genomic DNA from the sorted T cell subsets as template. The TCRbeta CDR3 region was amplified by multiplex PCR using 30 forward and 13 reverse primers. PCR products were purified with AMPure XP beads, then indices and adaptors were added in a second roughly 24-cycle PCR. Before sequencing, the QIAquick Gel Extraction Kit was used to gel-purify the libraries. In the authors' own workflow: FLASH was used to merge paired-end reads, and IgBLAST was used to align the merged reads to IMGT V, D and J germline references. Reads with below 70% alignment identity to germline references were discarded, leaving some 10 million reads study-wide. CDR3 boundaries, reading frame and productivity were assigned following IMGT definitions. Highly-expanded clones were defined as clones making up 1% or more of reads, and normalized Shannon entropy was used to measure diversity. Unpaired two-tailed t-tests were used to test for differences in Shannon entropy between groups. Starting from the raw public reads, TCRdb applied fastp trimming at Q25, assembled clones with MiXCR and retained in-frame beta chains. Duplicate CDR3 protein sequences are folded into a single record with the most common DNA and genes. TCRdb, not the original authors, processed these V and J calls. Recorded for this sample are 250,000 or so distinct CDR3 sequences; over 45% of them occurred a single time. The ten largest clones represent approximately 15% of the sample.

Cut back by 2 bases and 4 bases, the V and J ends lie 11 bases apart. The germline V gene (reference sequence) yields SEHNR for CDR1 and FQNEAQ for CDR2. The CDR3 sequence holds 14 residues, the cysteine and phenylalanine included. The entry retains the CDR3 DNA only, 42 bases that are in frame from base 1. All diabetic patients met standard classification criteria for type 1 or type 2 diabetes, with glucose and C-peptide assessed by WHO-recommended methods. Donors with other autoimmune diseases or infections within the previous four weeks were excluded from participation. Around 10 milliliters of peripheral blood were drawn from each participant. PBMCs were isolated with LymphoPrep density separation. The data are from a study of type 1 and type 2 diabetes patients (dated by TCRdb to the mid-2010s). Describing the broader study: About 9 type 1 diabetes patients, a few type 2 diabetes patients and six or seven nondiabetic controls were recruited in China to form the cohort. A total of fewer than 25 million paired-end reads was generated across the whole study. The study used high-throughput sequencing to profile TCRbeta repertoires and compare individuals with type 1 diabetes, type 2 diabetes and no diabetes. Across the study, CD4+ and CD8+ T cells were positively selected from PBMCs by means of CD4 or CD8 MicroBeads on MACS columns. Type 2 diabetes patients served as a disease comparison group for the type 1 diabetes patients. Comparing approximately 19-cycle and roughly 25-cycle amplification showed similar V gene usage, suggesting similar primer efficiencies and random PCR bias. The TCRbeta libraries underwent paired-end sequencing on Illumina HiSeq 2000 or MiSeq instruments.

Results and caveats for the whole study, not just this receptor: Because only a limited number of T2D and control samples were sequenced, some T1D-only HECs might also appear in more T2D or control samples. Only a few highly-expanded CD4+ clones (median one) were found in type 2 diabetes patients, and these clones made up a median around 4% of reads. In both CD4+ and CD8+ T cells, type 2 diabetes repertoires were highly diverse and significantly more diverse than type 1 diabetes repertoires. Age and gender were not matched between study groups, possibly biasing interpretation. Highly correlated V and J gene usage patterns were observed for type 2 diabetes and control samples, with an average of around 0.97 between samples.

The clonotype was recovered from a man between 18 and 35 years old with type 2 diabetes. This chain joins TRBV7-9 to TRBJ1-1; confidence is insufficient to name the D gene. Source material: peripheral blood mononuclear cells (PBMCs). The DNA sequence is given as TGTGCCAGCAGCTTATCTACGATGGCCACTGAAGCTTTCTTT. It codes for CASSLSTMATEAFF.